This T cell receptor (beta chain) was sequenced during a study of T cells in Graves' hyperthyroidism and ophthalmopathy. The source material, RNA transcripts, was used to amplify TCR beta CDR3 regions. Carried out on the TCR CDR3, a first-round RT-PCR used the HTBI primer set. TCRdb recomputed calls from the multiplex PCR reads with MiXCR, one row per CDR3 protein. The sample has approximately 490,000 distinct CDR3 sequences; 20% to 25% are singletons. Trimming removed 6 bases at V and 5 bases at J, with 13 bases between. Germline assignment: CDR1 MNHNS and CDR2 SASEGT. The CDR3 consists of 14 residues.

Sample: blood. The TCR was taken from a woman aged 70-85 years with Graves' ophthalmopathy. The chain joins TRBV6-1 to TRBJ1-4, with a possible D match to TRBD1 (6 bases). CDR3 protein: CASRTGRRNEKLFF. CDR3 bases: TGTGCCAGCAGAACAGGGAGAAGGAATGAAAAACTGTTTTTT.